One sample yielded the 20 T cell receptor beta chains listed below, sequenced in a study of PD-L1 blockade in urothelial cancer. Measured with immunoSEQ multiplex PCR; TCRdb has only the in-frame clones, and not every one. The profile shows about 43,000 clones, 75% to 85% of them singletons. Time point: pretreatment peripheral blood. The input for sequencing was PBMCs, taken around atezolizumab (anti-PD-L1) treatment. These receptors originate from a man aged 60 to 75 with urothelial cancer.

V and J are TRBV30 and TRBJ2-7; 7 nucleotides align to TRBD1. Trimming took 5 bases from V and 3 from J; bases not matched to a gene: 7. This CDR3 spans 13 amino acids. Germline CDR1 and CDR2: GTSNPN and SVGIG (reference sequence). CDR3: CAWGRAGGYEQYF. DNA of the CDR3: TGTGCCTGGGGAAGGGCAGGGGGCTACGAGCAGTACTTC.

The chain uses TRBV19 and TRBJ2-6, with 7 bases that match TRBD2. The CDR3 sequence is 17 residues long. Germline loops: CDR1 LNHDA, CDR2 SQIVND (reference sequence). J lost 0 bases, V lost 6 bases, and 8 bases had no gene match. The CDR3 loop is CASRKAGRTSGANVLTF. The CDR3 coding sequence is TGTGCCAGTAGAAAAGCGGGACGAACCTCTGGGGCCAACGTCCTGACTTTC.

The CDR3 DNA is TGTGCCAGCAGTTATACTAGCGGGAGACCCTACGAGCAGTACTTC. It translates to CASSYTSGRPYEQYF. The V call is TRBV27, the J call TRBJ2-7, with 11 bases lining up with TRBD2. Germline CDR1 MNHEY, CDR2 SMNVEV (reference sequence). The CDR3 is 15 residues long. V was pared by 4 bases and J by 2 bases, with 4 bases of the junction left unmatched.

The chain has TRBV5-6 and TRBJ1-4, with D unclear. This CDR3 is 16 amino acids long. CDR1 and CDR2 from the germline V gene are SGHDT and YYEEEE. The ends were cut back, 0 bases at V and 0 bases at J, with 9 bases in the middle. The CDR3: CASSLAVAPTNEKLFF. Here the CDR3 DNA reads TGTGCCAGCAGCTTGGCCGTAGCACCAACTAATGAAAAACTGTTTTTT.

The V call is TRBV5-5, the J call TRBJ1-4; D may be TRBD1 (5 bases). The CDR3 has 15 amino acids. Germline V lookup: CDR1 SGHKS, CDR2 YYEKEE (reference sequence). The V end was cut by 3 bases, the J end by 7 bases, with 16 bases between. CDR3 nucleotide sequence: TGTGCCAGCAGCTACTGGGGGGGAGAGGGTGAAAAACTGTTTTTT. Its protein product is CASSYWGGEGEKLFF. The full variable domain, completed using reference TRBV5-5 and TRBJ1-4, is DAGVTQSPTHLIKTRGQQVTLRCSPISGHKSVSWYQQVLGQGPQFIFQYYEKEERGRGNFPDRFSARQFPNYSSELNVNALLLGDSALYLCASSYWGGEGEKLFFGSGTQLSVL.

There are a few counts of this clone. This sequence joins TRBV11-2 and TRBJ2-7; 8 nucleotides agree with TRBD2. Germline CDR1 and CDR2: SGHAT and FQNNGV. The CDR3 is 16 residues long. The V gene end was trimmed by 5 bases and the J gene end by 5 bases; junction bases not matched to a gene: 14. The CDR3 coding sequence is TGTGCCAGCAGCCACCGACCCGGGACTAGAGTCCACGAGCAGTACTTC. Its translation is CASSHRPGTRVHEQYF.

The chain recombines TRBV6-5 with TRBJ2-7, with 11 positions matching TRBD1. This CDR3 comprises 15 residues. The V and J ends lost 5 bases and 3 bases, in that order; junction bases with no gene match: 6. Germline V gene data show CDR1 as MNHEY and CDR2 as SVGAGI. The CDR3: CASSRPGQGVYEQYF. CDR3 bases: TGTGCCAGCAGTCGACCGGGACAGGGGGTCTACGAGCAGTACTTC.

The chain combines TRBV4-2 with TRBJ1-4; TRBD1 matches 7 bases. Germline CDR1 is LGHNA and CDR2 is YNFKEQ. V shed 1 base, J shed 5 bases, and the junction held 7 bases outside the gene matches. The CDR3 length is 16 residues. CDR3 DNA: TGTGCCAGCAGCCAAGCCACCGGGACAGAAAATGAAAAACTGTTTTTT. Its translation is CASSQATGTENEKLFF.

The CDR3 loop is CASSEGGDRGRGSRNTEAFF. The CDR3 DNA follows: TGCGCCAGCAGTGAGGGGGGGGACAGGGGGCGCGGAAGTCGGAACACTGAAGCTTTCTTT. The V gene is TRBV10-2, the J gene TRBJ1-1; 12 bases fit TRBD1. V shed 2 bases, J shed 1 base, and the junction held 14 bases outside the gene matches. The germline CDR1 and CDR2 sequences are WSHSY and SAAADI. The CDR3 spans 20 residues.

A single count supports this clone. V and J are TRBV6-1 and TRBJ1-1; D remains ambiguous. The germline CDR1 and CDR2 sequences are MNHNS and SASEGT. The CDR3 runs 14 residues. The ends were cut back, 8 bases at V and 0 bases at J, with 13 bases in the middle. The CDR3 bases are TGTGCCAGCGAATACCAGGTATTGAACACTGAAGCTTTCTTT. Amino acids: CASEYQVLNTEAFF.

V is TRBV5-1 and J is TRBJ1-6, with a possible D match to TRBD1 (5 bases). The CDR3 consists of 17 residues. Germline CDR1 and CDR2: SGHRS and YFSETQ. Trimming cost V 0 bases and J 0 bases, with 10 bases left between them. CDR3 in amino acids: CASSLEEGSSYNSPLHF. The CDR3 region has the DNA TGCGCCAGCAGCTTGGAGGAGGGGAGCTCCTATAATTCACCCCTCCACTTT.

The genes are TRBV6-1 and TRBJ1-4, with D uncertain. Trimming took 7 bases from V and 5 from J, leaving 11 bases between them. The CDR3 is made up of 13 amino acids. Germline lookup yields CDR1 MNHNS and CDR2 SASEGT. DNA for the CDR3: TGTGCCAGCAAAGCAGGCCAGAATGAAAAACTGTTTTTT. Protein: CASKAGQNEKLFF.

The chain uses TRBV18 and TRBJ2-7; D is possibly TRBD2 (6 bases). The germline CDR1 and CDR2 sequences are KGHSH and LQKENI. The CDR3 sequence is 14 residues long. Trimming removed 4 bases at V and 2 bases at J, with 12 bases between. The CDR3 here is CASSQSSDTYEQYF. Here the CDR3 DNA reads TGTGCCAGCTCACAGTCTAGCGACACCTACGAGCAGTACTTC.

The V call is TRBV14, the J call TRBJ2-3; D is unresolved. CDR3 length: 14 residues. Germline V gives CDR1 SGHDN, CDR2 FVKESK. V was cut by 1 base and J by 2 bases, with 7 bases left in between. CDR3 nucleotide sequence: TGTGCCAGCAGCCAAGGGCGGCACACAGATACGCAGTATTTT. This gives the protein CASSQGRHTDTQYF.

This clone has a single count. The J gene is TRBJ2-7, the V gene TRBV4-3; TRBD2 aligns across 7 bases. This CDR3 contains 14 residues. Germline V CDR1 and CDR2: LGHNA, YSLEER. J lost 6 bases, V lost 5 bases, and 10 bases had no gene match. The CDR3 reads CASSLFGGSGEQYF. In DNA, the CDR3 is TGCGCCAGCAGCTTGTTCGGGGGGTCGGGCGAGCAGTACTTC.

The chain has TRBV4-2 and TRBJ1-6; TRBD1 is a possible D gene (6 bases). This CDR3 is built from 17 residues. Trimming removed 0 bases from V and 5 bases from J, with 14 bases in between. Germline-derived CDR1 and CDR2 are LGHNA and YNFKEQ. In DNA form, the CDR3 reads TGTGCCAGCAGCCAAGAGGGAGGGGGGCTTGATAATTCACCCCTCCACTTT. This translates into CASSQEGGGLDNSPLHF.

The chain recombines TRBV6-5 with TRBJ2-3; 7 bases align to TRBD2. The germline V gene has CDR1 MNHEY and CDR2 SVGAGI. The CDR3 has 16 residues. The ends lost 4 bases at V and 2 bases at J; junction bases unmatched: 9. CDR3 residues: CASSSGPAGNTDTQYF. The CDR3, as DNA: TGTGCCAGCAGTTCAGGGCCAGCGGGGAACACAGATACGCAGTATTTT.

This clone was observed a handful of times. J is TRBJ2-7 and V is TRBV6-6; 7 nucleotides align to TRBD2. The germline V gene encodes CDR1 MNHNY and CDR2 SVGAGI (reference sequence). The length of the CDR3 is 13 residues. The junction had 6 bases not matched to a gene; V was cut back by 7 bases and J by 3 bases. CDR3 nucleotide sequence: TGTGCCAGCACCGAAGCGGGGAACTACGAGCAGTACTTC. This translates into CASTEAGNYEQYF.

The gene calls are TRBV6-1 and TRBJ2-1; the match to TRBD1 covers 9 bases. Germline assignment: CDR1 MNHNS and CDR2 SASEGT. This CDR3 region has 15 residues. Unmatched junction bases numbered 13, after V lost 11 bases and J lost 5 bases. The CDR3 DNA follows: TGTGCCGGTGCAGGGGGGACAGGGACCAACAATGAGCAGTTCTTC. This codes for CAGAGGTGTNNEQFF.

The chain uses TRBV11-2 and TRBJ2-7, with TRBD1 matching over 7 bases. This CDR3 is built from 16 residues. The junction had 13 bases not matched to a gene; V was cut back by 1 base and J by 7 bases. Germline V gene data show CDR1 as SGHAT and CDR2 as FQNNGV. The CDR3 DNA sequence: TGTGCCAGCAGCTTAGCGGGACAGACGGTTGGTTGGGAGCAGTACTTC. Protein product: CASSLAGQTVGWEQYF. Full variable domain (rest looked up from reference TRBV11-2 and TRBJ2-7): EAGVAQSPRYKIIEKRQSVAFWCNPISGHATLYWYQQILGQGPKLLIQFQNNGVVDDSQLPKDRFSAERLKGVDSTLKIQPAKLEDSAVYLCASSLAGQTVGWEQYFGPGTRLTVT.